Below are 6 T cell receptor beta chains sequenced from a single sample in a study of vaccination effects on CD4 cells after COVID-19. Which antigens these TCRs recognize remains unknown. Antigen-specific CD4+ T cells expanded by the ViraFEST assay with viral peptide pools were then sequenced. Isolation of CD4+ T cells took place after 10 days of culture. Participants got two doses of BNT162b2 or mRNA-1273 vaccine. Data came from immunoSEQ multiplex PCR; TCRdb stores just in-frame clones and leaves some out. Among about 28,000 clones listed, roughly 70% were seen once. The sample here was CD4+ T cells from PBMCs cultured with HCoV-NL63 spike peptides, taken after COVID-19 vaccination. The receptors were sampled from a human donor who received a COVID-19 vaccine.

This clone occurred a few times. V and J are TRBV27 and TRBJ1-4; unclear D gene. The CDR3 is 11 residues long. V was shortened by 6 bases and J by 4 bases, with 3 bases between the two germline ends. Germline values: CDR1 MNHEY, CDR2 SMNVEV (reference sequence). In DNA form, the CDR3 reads TGTGCCAGCAGCATTAATGAAAAACTGTTTTTT. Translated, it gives CASSINEKLFF.

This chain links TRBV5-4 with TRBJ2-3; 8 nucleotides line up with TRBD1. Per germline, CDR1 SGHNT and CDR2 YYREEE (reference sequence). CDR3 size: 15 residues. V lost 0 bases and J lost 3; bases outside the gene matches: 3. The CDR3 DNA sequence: TGTGCCAGCAGCTTGGGCGACAGGGGAACAGATACGCAGTATTTT. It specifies CASSLGDRGTDTQYF.

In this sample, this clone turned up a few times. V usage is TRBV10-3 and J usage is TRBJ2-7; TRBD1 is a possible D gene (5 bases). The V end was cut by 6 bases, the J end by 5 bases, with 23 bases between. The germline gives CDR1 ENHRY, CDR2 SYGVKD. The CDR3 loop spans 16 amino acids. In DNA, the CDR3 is TGTGCCATCAGCCGCCGGCAAGGTACAGGTGTCGACGAGCAGTACTTC. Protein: CAISRRQGTGVDEQYF.

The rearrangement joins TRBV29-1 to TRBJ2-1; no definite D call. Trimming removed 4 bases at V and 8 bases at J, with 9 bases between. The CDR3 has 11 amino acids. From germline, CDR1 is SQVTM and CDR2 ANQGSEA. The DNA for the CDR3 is TGCAGCGTTGGACCTGAGTATGAGCAGTTCTTC. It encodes CSVGPEYEQFF.

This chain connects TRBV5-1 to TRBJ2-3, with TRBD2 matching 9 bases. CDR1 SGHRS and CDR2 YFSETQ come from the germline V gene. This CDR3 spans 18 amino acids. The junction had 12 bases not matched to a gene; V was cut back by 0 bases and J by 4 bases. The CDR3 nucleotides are TGCGCCAGCAGCTTGGGGTTTCGGGCGGGAGGGCAAGCAGATACGCAGTATTTT. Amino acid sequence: CASSLGFRAGGQADTQYF.

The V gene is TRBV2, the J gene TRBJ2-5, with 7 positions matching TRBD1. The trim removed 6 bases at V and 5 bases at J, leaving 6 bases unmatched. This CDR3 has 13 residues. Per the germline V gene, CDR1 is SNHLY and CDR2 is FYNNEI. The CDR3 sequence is CASRMDRIETQYF. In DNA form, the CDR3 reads TGTGCCAGCAGGATGGACAGGATTGAGACCCAGTACTTC.